This TCR beta chain was sequenced for a study of long-term antiretroviral therapy in people with HIV. Specimens carried roughly 0.9-11 million cryopreserved PBMC before DNA extraction. Trimming shortened V by 7 bases and J by 2 bases, and 12 bases separated the two germline ends. CDR1 is SGHTA, CDR2 FQGNSA, per germline. The CDR3 has 13 amino acids. Researchers report immunoSEQ v3.0 was run at survey level. This table comes from immunoSEQ multiplex PCR, and its TCRdb copy is limited to in-frame clones, with some not included. The sample lists about 23,000 clones, roughly 87% occurring once. The clonotype was recovered from a man between 50 and 59 years old with HIV. The source was unsorted PBMCs, collected 0.3 years after starting antiretroviral therapy. The chain links TRBV7-2 to TRBJ2-7; D remains ambiguous. DNA for the CDR3: TGTGCCAGCACCCCACCCGACGCCTACGAGCAGTACTTC. This codes for CASTPPDAYEQYF.